This paragraph covers one T cell receptor beta chain sequence. This specimen belongs to a study of T cell changes during pregnancy in multiple sclerosis. CDR1 and CDR2 from the germline V gene are MDHEN and SYDVKM. Trimming took 8 bases from V and 5 from J; bases not matched to a gene: 11. The CDR3 loop spans 15 amino acids. Repertoires were generated with immunoSEQ multiplex PCR, while TCRdb's copy carries only in-frame clones and drops some. The data contain 55,000 to 65,000 clones, 85% to 95% of them singletons. The chain links TRBV28 to TRBJ2-7, with 11 bases lining up with TRBD1. Material: peripheral blood, obtained after pregnancy. The TCR sequence derives from a female donor with multiple sclerosis, enrolled in a pregnancy study. CDR3 loop: CASQKLGQGVDEQYF. The DNA for the CDR3 is TGTGCCAGCCAAAAGCTGGGACAGGGGGTTGACGAGCAGTACTTC.